What follows is one TCR beta chain and its context. The data were taken from a study of blood T cell repertoires in COVID-19. Overall study context: Whether acute or convalescent, the COVID-19 samples came from the United States, Italy and Spain. The cDNA or gDNA used as material had been derived from T cells, B-cell-depleted T cells, or PBMCs.

Original analysis: Amplification of reference gene primers provided the estimated nucleated cell counts. Data came from immunoSEQ multiplex PCR; TCRdb stores just in-frame clones and leaves some out. The V and J calls and clone size are taken from that table; D and trimming were inferred from the DNA. The sample lists about 130,000 clones; about 89% were seen once. Recruited during active infection, patients (from Seattle) were subsequently followed longitudinally. Between the trimmed V and J ends, which lost 6 bases and 3 bases, there was a span of 14 bases. Germline CDR1 and CDR2: SNHLY and FYNNEI. The CDR3 consists of 14 residues.

J is TRBJ1-1 and V is TRBV2; D is ambiguous. The receptor comes from a man aged 60 to 75 with COVID-19, enrolled during active disease. The sequencing sample was made of peripheral blood. DNA for the CDR3: TGTGCCAGCAGGCCGGGCCACGGGGACACTGAAGCTTTCTTT. As protein: CASRPGHGDTEAFF.